The present T cell receptor (beta chain) was sequenced within a study of long-term antiretroviral therapy in people with HIV. Overall study: Specimens dating back about a decade before the 2015 immediate-ART recommendation are the oldest included.

Study-level points and caveats: HIV repertoires spanned tighter CDR3 length ranges than controls did. Transplant donor controls retained higher diversity, though diversity increased after ART.

With survey level as its setting, the immunoSEQ assay was v3.0. The repertoire was sequenced with immunoSEQ multiplex PCR; TCRdb's copy has only in-frame clones and lacks some. The sample records 13,000 or so clones, 80% being singletons. A remark on this clone: Its antigen remains unidentified.

V lost 5 bases and J lost 0; bases outside the gene matches: 6. There are 15 residues in the CDR3. Germline CDR1 is SQVTM and CDR2 is ANQGSEA. This sample comprised unsorted PBMCs, obtained 3.2 years before starting antiretroviral therapy. The TCR originated in a man in his forties or fifties with HIV. The V call is TRBV29-1, the J call TRBJ2-1, with 8 bases lining up with TRBD2. The CDR3, as DNA: TGCAGCGTTACCGGGACTAGGTCCTCCTACAATGAGCAGTTCTTC. As protein: CSVTGTRSSYNEQFF.